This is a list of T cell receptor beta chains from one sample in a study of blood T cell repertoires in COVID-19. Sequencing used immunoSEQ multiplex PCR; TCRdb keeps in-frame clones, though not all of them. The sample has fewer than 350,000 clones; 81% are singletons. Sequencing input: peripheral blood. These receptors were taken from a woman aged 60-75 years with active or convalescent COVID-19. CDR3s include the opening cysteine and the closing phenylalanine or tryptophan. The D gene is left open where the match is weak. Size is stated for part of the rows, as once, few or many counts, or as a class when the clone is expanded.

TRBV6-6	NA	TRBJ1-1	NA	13	TGTGCCAGCAGTTACCCGGGGAACACTGAAGCTTTCTTT	CASSYPGNTEAFF
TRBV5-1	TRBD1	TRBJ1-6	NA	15	TGCGCCAGCAGCTTCGACAGGGGTGGTAATTCACCCCTCCACTTT	CASSFDRGGNSPLHF
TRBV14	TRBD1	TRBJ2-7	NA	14	TGTGCCAGCAGCGATGGACAGGGCAGCTCAGTGCAGTACTTC	CASSDGQGSSVQYF
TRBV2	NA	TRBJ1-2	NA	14	TGTGCCAGCAGTGAGGGCAGGGCGAACTATGGCTACACCTTC	CASSEGRANYGYTF
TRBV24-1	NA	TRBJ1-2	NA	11	TGTGCCACCAGTGATGTGACAGGCTACACCTTC	CATSDVTGYTF
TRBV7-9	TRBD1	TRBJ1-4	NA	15	TGTGCCAGCAGCTTATTGGACAGGGTCCGCGAAAAACTGTTTTTT	CASSLLDRVREKLFF
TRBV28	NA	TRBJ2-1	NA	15	TGTGCCAGCAGTGAGGTCTCACAAAACTACAATGAGCAGTTCTTC	CASSEVSQNYNEQFF
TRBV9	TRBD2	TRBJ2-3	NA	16	TGTGCCAGCAGCGTTTCAGCGGGGGGGCCGGAAGATACGCAGTATTTT	CASSVSAGGPEDTQYF
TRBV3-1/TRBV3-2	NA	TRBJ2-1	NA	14	TGTGCCAGCAGCCAAGAGGTCTCGCAGAATGAGCAGTTCTTC	CASSQEVSQNEQFF
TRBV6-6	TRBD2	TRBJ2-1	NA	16	TGTGCCAGCAGTTACTACGCTAGCGGGGGTGGGGATGAGCAGTTCTTC	CASSYYASGGGDEQFF
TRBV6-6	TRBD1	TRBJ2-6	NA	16	TGTGCCAGCAGTTACCAGGGGGCGCCTGGGGCCAACGTCCTGACTTTC	CASSYQGAPGANVLTF
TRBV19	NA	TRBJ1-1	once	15	TGTGCCAGTAGTTTGAGCACTCGGGAGGACACTGAAGCTTTCTTT	CASSLSTREDTEAFF
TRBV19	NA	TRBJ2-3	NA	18	TGTGCCAGTAGTAGCACGTCCCTCCCGACAGATAGCACAGATACGCAGTATTTT	CASSSTSLPTDSTDTQYF
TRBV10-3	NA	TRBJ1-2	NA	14	TGTGCCAGGACAAAGGCGGCTCGGACCTATGGCTACACCTTC	CARTKAARTYGYTF
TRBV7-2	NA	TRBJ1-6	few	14	TGTGCCAGCAGGCACGGGGGGAGTAATTCACCCCTCCACTTT	CASRHGGSNSPLHF
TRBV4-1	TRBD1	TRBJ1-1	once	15	TGCGCCAGCAGCCGAGGACAGGGGGCGAGAACTGAAGCTTTCTTT	CASSRGQGARTEAFF
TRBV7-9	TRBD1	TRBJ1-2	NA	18	TGTGCCAGCAGCTTACCTTGGGCCGCTGGACAGGGGGCGGGAGGCTACACCTTC	CASSLPWAAGQGAGGYTF
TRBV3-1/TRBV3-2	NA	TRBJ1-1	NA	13	TGTGCCAGCAGCCGGGCGGAGGGAACTGAAGCTTTCTTT	CASSRAEGTEAFF
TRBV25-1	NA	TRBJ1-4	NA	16	TGTGCCAGCAGTGAATGGCCTAGGCAGAGTAATGAAAAACTGTTTTTT	CASSEWPRQSNEKLFF
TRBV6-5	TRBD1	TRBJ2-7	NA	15	TGTGCCAGCAGGCTCGACAGGGACCTATTCTACGAGCAGTACTTC	CASRLDRDLFYEQYF
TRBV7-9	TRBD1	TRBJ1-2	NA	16	TGTGCCAGCAGCGCCGCCGGGACAGGGGTGATCTATGGCTACACCTTC	CASSAAGTGVIYGYTF